This passage covers 17 T cell receptor beta chains from one sample sequenced in a study of OX40 agonist ivuxolimab in advanced cancers. Clones were read by immunoSEQ multiplex PCR, and TCRdb kept only the in-frame ones, dropping some. The sample includes fewer than 100,000 clones, 80% to 90% of them seen just once. This specimen was CD4+ or CD8+ T cells sorted from blood, taken in a trial of the OX40 agonist ivuxolimab. The receptors here all came from an adult with an advanced solid tumor such as melanoma, head and neck, liver or kidney cancer.

This sequence joins TRBV19 and TRBJ2-6, with 7 bases aligning to TRBD1. The J segment lost 0 bases and the V segment lost 5 bases, leaving 4 bases of the junction unmatched. The CDR3 consists of 16 residues. CDR1 is LNHDA and CDR2 is SQIVND in the germline V gene (reference sequence). DNA for the CDR3: TGTGCCAGTAGTCCGGGACAGCGCTCTGGGGCCAACGTCCTGACTTTC. Protein product: CASSPGQRSGANVLTF.

The V call is TRBV14, the J call TRBJ2-7, with no clear D. Germline CDR1 and CDR2: SGHDN and FVKESK. CDR3 length equals 17 residues. Trimming left V 0 bases short and J 0 bases short, with 15 bases between. The CDR3: CASSQDLSPGYSYEQYF. CDR3 nucleotide sequence: TGTGCCAGCAGCCAAGATTTATCTCCTGGGTACTCCTACGAGCAGTACTTC.

The V and J genes are TRBV19 and TRBJ1-2; 7 bases agree with TRBD1. After removal of 7 bases from V and 0 bases from J, the junction contained 5 bases not matched to a gene. Germline loops: CDR1 LNHDA, CDR2 SQIVND (reference sequence). This CDR3 region has 14 residues. The CDR3 nucleotides read TGTGCCAGTACCACAGGGGATACTAACTATGGCTACACCTTC. It specifies CASTTGDTNYGYTF.

The chain employs TRBV28 and TRBJ1-5; no reliable D call. CDR3 size: 14 residues. Germline assignment: CDR1 MDHEN and CDR2 SYDVKM. V lost 0 bases to trimming and J lost 4 bases, with 7 bases between them. The CDR3 reads CASSLWGPNQPQHF. The CDR3 region has the DNA TGTGCCAGCAGTTTATGGGGCCCGAATCAGCCCCAGCATTTT.

V gene TRBV7-3 combines with J gene TRBJ2-5; 8 bases match TRBD2. V trimming: 4 bases; J trimming: 4 bases; junction bases outside the gene matches: 11. Germline V gene lookup returns CDR1 SGHTA and CDR2 FQGTGA. The CDR3 sequence is 16 residues long. CDR3 sequence reads: CASSSRGGLVGETQYF. The CDR3 nucleotides read TGTGCCAGCAGCTCAAGGGGGGGACTAGTAGGAGAGACCCAGTACTTC. The full variable domain, completed using reference TRBV7-3 and TRBJ2-5, is GAGVSQTPSNKVTEKGKYVELRCDPISGHTALYWYRQSLGQGPEFLIYFQGTGAADDSGLPNDRFFAVRPEGSVSTLKIQRTERGDSAVYLCASSSRGGLVGETQYFGPGTRLLVL.

The rearrangement links TRBV6-6 to TRBJ1-2; possibly TRBD1 for D (6 bases). There are 13 residues in the CDR3. Trimming removed 5 bases from V and 8 bases from J, with 15 bases in between. Per the germline V gene, CDR1 is MNHNY and CDR2 is SVGAGI (reference sequence). CDR3 DNA sequence: TGTGCCAGCAGTGGCTACAGGGAATCCGGCTACACCTTC. Its translation is CASSGYRESGYTF.

The genes are TRBV19 and TRBJ2-7; a weak D match, TRBD1 (5 bases). Germline V gene data show CDR1 as LNHDA and CDR2 as SQIVND (reference sequence). The V and J ends lost 5 bases and 0 bases respectively, with 14 bases between them. This CDR3 region has 15 residues. The CDR3 region is CASSFDSQSSYEQYF. The CDR3 bases are TGTGCCAGTAGTTTTGACAGTCAGAGCTCCTACGAGCAGTACTTC.

This clone was picked up one time. The chain recombines TRBV28 with TRBJ1-4; TRBD1 agrees at 9 bases. Trimming at V came to 3 bases and at J to 7 bases, leaving 6 bases not matched to a gene. The CDR3 contains 15 residues. Germline assignment: CDR1 MDHEN and CDR2 SYDVKM. The CDR3 loop is CASSFLDRGSEKLFF. As DNA, the CDR3 is TGTGCCAGCAGTTTTCTCGACAGGGGGAGTGAAAAACTGTTTTTT.

The rearrangement joins TRBV15 to TRBJ1-5, with 10 bases fitting TRBD1. The CDR3 runs 18 residues. The trim removed 2 bases at V and 4 bases at J, leaving 11 bases unmatched. The germline V gene has CDR1 LNHNV and CDR2 YYDKDF (reference sequence). CDR3 nucleotides: TGTGCCACCAGCAGACCTGACAGGGGGCGCTTCGGTAATCAGCCCCAGCATTTT. Its translation: CATSRPDRGRFGNQPQHF.

The V call is TRBV6-5, the J call TRBJ1-6, with a possible D match to TRBD1 (6 bases). CDR1 is MNHEY and CDR2 is SVGAGI in the germline V gene. CDR3 length: 15 residues. V lost 3 bases and J 4 bases, leaving 10 bases between the germline ends. This CDR3 reads CASSYQGPYNSPLHF. The CDR3 DNA reads TGTGCCAGCAGTTATCAGGGGCCTTATAATTCACCCCTCCACTTT.

There are a few counts of this clone. The V call is TRBV5-1, the J call TRBJ1-5, with D unclear. The CDR3 totals 15 residues. CDR1 is SGHRS, CDR2 YFSETQ, per germline. V dropped 4 bases and J dropped 5 bases, with 16 bases sitting between them. CDR3 bases: TGCGCCAGCAGCAAGACAAAACGTAACGATCAGCCCCAGCATTTT. This encodes CASSKTKRNDQPQHF.

The chain links TRBV11-2 to TRBJ1-1; D is ambiguous. The CDR3 spans 14 residues. The germline V and J ends were trimmed by 3 bases and 4 bases, with 12 bases remaining between them. Looked up from germline, CDR1 is SGHAT and CDR2 is FQNNGV. This CDR3 reads CASSLGMAFTEAFF. CDR3 coding DNA: TGTGCCAGCAGCTTGGGCATGGCGTTCACTGAAGCTTTCTTT.

The genes are TRBV5-4 and TRBJ2-2; 9 nucleotides agree with TRBD1. The CDR3 has 15 amino acids. Germline CDR1 reads SGHNT; CDR2 reads YYREEE (reference sequence). The V and J ends lost 2 bases and 5 bases, in that order; junction bases with no gene match: 4. The CDR3 sequence: CASSFRTGETGELFF. CDR3 coding DNA: TGTGCCAGCAGCTTCCGGACAGGGGAAACCGGGGAGCTGTTTTTT. The whole variable domain, filled in from reference TRBV5-4 and TRBJ2-2, reads ETGVTQSPTHLIKTRGQQVTLRCSSQSGHNTVSWYQQALGQGPQFIFQYYREEENGRGNFPPRFSGLQFPNYSSELNVNALELDDSALYLCASSFRTGETGELFFGEGSRLTVL.

This chain links TRBV5-1 with TRBJ2-2, with no clear D. The germline CDR1 and CDR2 sequences are SGHRS and YFSETQ. The CDR3 is 13 residues long. Deletions cut 4 bases from V and 4 bases from J, with 8 bases between. CDR3 DNA sequence: TGCGCCAGCAGCCGAGGAGCCACCGGGGAGCTGTTTTTT. Translating gives CASSRGATGELFF.

This clone was seen only once. The chain couples TRBV7-9 to TRBJ1-5, with a possible D match to TRBD1 (5 bases). The ends were cut back, 8 bases at V and 5 bases at J, with 10 bases in the middle. CDR1 and CDR2 from the germline V gene are SEHNR and FQNEAQ (reference sequence). The length of the CDR3 is 12 residues. For the CDR3, the DNA is TGTGCCAGCGGGGCGTTCGATCAGCCCCAGCATTTT. Its translation: CASGAFDQPQHF.

The V call is TRBV7-9, the J call TRBJ1-2, with TRBD1 as a possible D gene (6 bases). Deletions cut 1 base from V and 2 bases from J, with 11 bases between. Germline CDR1 is SEHNR and CDR2 is FQNEAQ (reference sequence). CDR3 length: 15 residues. The DNA for the CDR3 is TGTGCCAGCAGCTTAGTCAGGGGATACAACTATGGCTACACCTTC. This codes for CASSLVRGYNYGYTF.

This rearrangement joins TRBV2 to TRBJ2-5; D is undetermined. V was clipped by 4 bases and J by 7 bases, with 7 bases between them. Per germline, CDR1 SNHLY and CDR2 FYNNEI. The CDR3 runs to 11 residues. The CDR3 spells CASSGGWTQYF. Here the CDR3 DNA reads TGTGCCAGCAGTGGCGGTTGGACCCAGTACTTC.